These T cell receptor beta chains were read from a single sample in a study of blood T cell repertoires in COVID-19. The protocol was immunoSEQ multiplex PCR, while the TCRdb copy is restricted to in-frame clones and leaves out a portion. The sample has under 200,000 clones, 70% to 90% seen once. Source material: peripheral blood. These TCRs come from a man aged 40-49 years with active or convalescent COVID-19. Both conserved end residues are part of each CDR3. The order of the fields is J gene, V gene, clone size, D gene, CDR3 DNA, CDR3 protein. The D gene is left open where the match is weak. Rows give clone size only sometimes, using once, few, many, or a class for an expanded clone.

>TRBJ2-2|TRBV19|once|TRBD2
TGTGCCAGTATCGGGGGGAGCAGAAACGGCGGGGAGCTGTTTTTT
CASIGGSRNGGELFF
>TRBJ2-7|TRBV11-3|.|.
TGTGCCAGCAGCCGCGAAAGGGGCTACGAGCAGTACTTC
CASSRERGYEQYF
>TRBJ2-1|TRBV9|.|.
TGTGCCAGCAGTCGTGCGGATGAGCAGTTCTTC
CASSRADEQFF
>TRBJ2-3|TRBV4-3|.|.
TGCGCCAGCAGCCAAGATTTACAGGGATTAACAGATACGCAGTATTTT
CASSQDLQGLTDTQYF
>TRBJ2-7|TRBV5-4|.|TRBD2
TGTGCCAGCAGCGCAGCTAGCGGGGGCTACGAGCAGTACTTC
CASSAASGGYEQYF
>TRBJ2-7|TRBV6-1|.|TRBD1
TGTGCCAGCAGTGAAGCCGGGACAGTATTCCAAGCGGAGCAGTACTTC
CASSEAGTVFQAEQYF
>TRBJ1-5|TRBV19|.|.
TGTGCCAGTACCCCGGGCAGGGGAGATAGCAATCAGCCCCAGCATTTT
CASTPGRGDSNQPQHF
>TRBJ1-3|TRBV15|few|.
TGTGCCACCAGCAGAGGAGGCAGCTCTGGAAACACCATATATTTT
CATSRGGSSGNTIYF
>TRBJ2-7|TRBV28|.|.
TGTGCCAGCACTCCCCCAGCAGGGGCTTCCTACGAGCAGTACTTC
CASTPPAGASYEQYF
>TRBJ2-1|TRBV11-2|.|TRBD1
TGTGCCAGCAGCGCCCGGACAGGGGAAGGTGAGCAGTTCTTC
CASSARTGEGEQFF
>TRBJ1-4|TRBV11-2|.|TRBD1
TGTGCCAGCAGCTCTCTACAGGGGAAGGGTGAAAAACTGTTTTTT
CASSSLQGKGEKLFF
>TRBJ2-1|TRBV5-1|.|.
TGCGCCAGCAGCCCCGGTGGGGGACAATACAATGAGCAGTTCTTC
CASSPGGGQYNEQFF
>TRBJ1-1|TRBV18|once|.
TGTGCCAGCACCGATCCACAGGGAAACACTGAAGCTTTCTTT
CASTDPQGNTEAFF
>TRBJ2-3|TRBV7-2|.|TRBD1
TGTGCCAGCAGCTCAAGGACAGGGGGGACAGATACGCAGTATTTT
CASSSRTGGTDTQYF
>TRBJ2-2|TRBV5-5|.|.
TGTGCCAGCAGCTTGGCGGGTCGCACGCTGGCCGGGGAGCTGTTTTTT
CASSLAGRTLAGELFF
>TRBJ1-5|TRBV7-9|.|TRBD1
TGTGCCAGCAGCTTAGAGGCAGGGGGCTGGCAGCCCCAGCATTTT
CASSLEAGGWQPQHF
>TRBJ1-4|TRBV15|.|TRBD1
TGTGCCACCAGCACGACAGGGGGCTGGGAAAAACTGTTTTTT
CATSTTGGWEKLFF
>TRBJ1-2|TRBV7-2|.|.
TGTGCCAGCAGCTTAGCCGATGGCTACACCTTC
CASSLADGYTF
>TRBJ1-1|TRBV5-1|few|.
TGCGCCAGCAGCTTGGACATAAATATTGAAGCTTTCTTT
CASSLDINIEAFF
>TRBJ2-5|TRBV7-9|.|.
TGTGCCAGCAGCTTAGGACAAGAAGAGACCCAGTACTTC
CASSLGQEETQYF
>TRBJ1-5|TRBV4-3|.|.
TGCGCCAGCAGCCGTGTCGTTAGCAATCAGCCCCAGCATTTT
CASSRVVSNQPQHF
>TRBJ1-3|TRBV19|.|TRBD1
TGTGCCAGTACCAGGGGGGCACAGGGGGACAATGGAAACACCATATATTTT
CASTRGAQGDNGNTIYF
>TRBJ2-7|TRBV5-4|.|TRBD1
TGTGCCAGCAGCTCAATAAACAGGGGGCGCGGGGACGAGCAGTACTTC
CASSSINRGRGDEQYF
>TRBJ2-5|TRBV5-8|.|.
TGTGCCAGCAGCTTTTTTATGGGACAAGAGCAAGAGACCCAGTACTTC
CASSFFMGQEQETQYF
>TRBJ1-1|TRBV11-2|.|.
TGTGCCAGCAGCTTAGATGCAGGCACTGAAGCTTTCTTT
CASSLDAGTEAFF
>TRBJ1-1|TRBV7-9|few|.
TGTGCCAGCAGCTTAGTGGTACAGACATCGAACACTGAAGCTTTCTTT
CASSLVVQTSNTEAFF
>TRBJ1-1|TRBV28|.|.
TGTGCCAGCAGTCGACCAGGGGAGACTGAAGCTTTCTTT
CASSRPGETEAFF
>TRBJ2-4|TRBV10-1|.|TRBD1
TGCGCCAGCAGTGAAGGCGACAGGGGCGTTGGCAAAAACATTCAGTACTTC
CASSEGDRGVGKNIQYF
>TRBJ1-2|TRBV11-1|.|TRBD1
TGTGCCAGCAGACGGACAGGGAACTATGGCTACACCTTC
CASRRTGNYGYTF
>TRBJ1-5|TRBV7-2|.|TRBD1
TGTGCCAGCAGGCTCACAGGGGCCAGCAATCAGCCCCAGCATTTT
CASRLTGASNQPQHF
>TRBJ2-1|TRBV9|.|.
TGTGCCAGCAGTAGCGTAGGTCAAGGGCATGGCTCCAATGAGCAGTTCTTC
CASSSVGQGHGSNEQFF
>TRBJ2-7|TRBV7-8|.|TRBD2
TGTGCCAGCAGCCGAGCCCCTAGCGGGGGGCTTATTCCCTACGAGCAGTACTTC
CASSRAPSGGLIPYEQYF
>TRBJ2-1|TRBV7-9|.|TRBD1
TGTGCCAGCAGCTCGAAGACAGGGTTCAATGAGCAGTTCTTC
CASSSKTGFNEQFF
>TRBJ1-5|TRBV27|.|TRBD1
TGTGCCAGCAGTCCATGGCCGGGACAGGGAAATCAGCCCCAGCATTTT
CASSPWPGQGNQPQHF
>TRBJ2-1|TRBV2|.|TRBD1
TGTGCCAGCACCCCCACCGGGACAGCATACAATGAGCAGTTCTTC
CASTPTGTAYNEQFF
>TRBJ2-1|TRBV2|.|TRBD2
TGTGCCAGCAGTCCGATAACTAGCGCGGCGGAACAGTTCTTC
CASSPITSAAEQFF
>TRBJ2-7|TRBV27|once|.
TGTGCCAGCAGAGAGCGACAGTACTCCTACGAGCAGTACTTC
CASRERQYSYEQYF
>TRBJ2-3|TRBV6-1|.|TRBD1
TGTGCCAGCAGTGTAGCAGGGGGCGCAGATACGCAGTATTTT
CASSVAGGADTQYF
>TRBJ2-2|TRBV6-5|.|.
TGTGCCATCCCAACTGGTTACACCGGGGAGCTGTTTTTT
CAIPTGYTGELFF
>TRBJ1-2|TRBV20-1|.|TRBD1
TGCAGTGCCAGTGGCGGGTTAGGACAGGGTCCCTATGGCTACACCTTC
CSASGGLGQGPYGYTF
>TRBJ1-5|TRBV19|.|.
TGTGCCAGTGGATCGGGAGAGGGAAGGGCATACAATCAGCCCCAGCATTTT
CASGSGEGRAYNQPQHF
>TRBJ2-3|TRBV6-5|.|.
TGTGCCAGCCGGAAGACAGGAGATACGCAGTATTTT
CASRKTGDTQYF
>TRBJ2-3|TRBV18|.|.
TGTGCCAGCTCACCAGGGGGGTCCACAGATACGCAGTATTTT
CASSPGGSTDTQYF
>TRBJ2-2|TRBV11-3|.|.
TGTGCCAGCAGCTCCGGGACACCTAACACCGGGGAGCTGTTTTTT
CASSSGTPNTGELFF
>TRBJ1-1|TRBV2|.|.
TGTGCCAGCACTGAACACAGCCAGAACACTGAAGCTTTCTTT
CASTEHSQNTEAFF
>TRBJ2-4|TRBV7-2|.|.
TGTGCCAGCAGCCCTACTGAAAACATTCAGTACTTC
CASSPTENIQYF
>TRBJ2-2|TRBV5-4|once|TRBD1
TGTGCCAGCAGCTTGGGGACAGGGGGCCCCGGGGAGCTGTTTTTT
CASSLGTGGPGELFF
>TRBJ1-6|TRBV3-1/TRBV3-2|few|TRBD1
TGTGCCAGCAGCCAAGACGAGGGGGCGATTACGTTTGCTAATTCACCCCTCCACTTT
CASSQDEGAITFANSPLHF
>TRBJ2-2|TRBV24-1|.|.
TGTGCCACCAGTGATCAGGCGAACACCGGGGAGCTGTTTTTT
CATSDQANTGELFF
>TRBJ2-3|TRBV29-1|.|.
TGCAGCGTTGCCAGCGGCACTTTCACAGATACGCAGTATTTT
CSVASGTFTDTQYF
>TRBJ2-3|TRBV11-3|.|TRBD2
TGTGCCAGCAGCCCGCTACCGGGACTAGCGGGAGAAAGGAGCACAGATACGCAGTATTTT
CASSPLPGLAGERSTDTQYF
>TRBJ1-6|TRBV19|.|.
TGTGCCAGTAGCCTACAGGGCAGTAATTCACCCCTCCACTTT
CASSLQGSNSPLHF
>TRBJ1-2|TRBV6-2/TRBV6-3|.|.
TGTGCCAGCAGTTTACCCGGAGCTGCATATGGCTACACCTTC
CASSLPGAAYGYTF
>TRBJ2-3|TRBV11-3|.|.
TGTGCCAGCAGCTTCGCACTAGGGAGCACAGATACGCAGTATTTT
CASSFALGSTDTQYF
>TRBJ2-5|TRBV7-3|once|.
TGTGCCAGCAGCCCCCGGGGGTTCCAAGAGACCCAGTACTTC
CASSPRGFQETQYF
>TRBJ1-6|TRBV18|.|.
TGTGCCAGCTCACCCAATGGCAACGGAGGGAATTCACCCCTCCACTTT
CASSPNGNGGNSPLHF
>TRBJ2-7|TRBV6-5|.|.
TGTGCCAGCAGTTACTCGACAGCTAGTTACGAGCAGTACTTC
CASSYSTASYEQYF